This is a list of T cell receptor beta chains from one sample in a study of T cells in Graves' hyperthyroidism and ophthalmopathy. Using its own MiXCR run on the multiplex PCR reads, TCRdb lists one record per CDR3 protein. The sample has hundreds of thousands of distinct CDR3 sequences; 18% are singletons. Sequencing used blood. All receptors derive from a woman aged 45 to 65 with Graves' hyperthyroidism that later progressed to Graves' ophthalmopathy. The CDR3 runs from the conserved cysteine through the conserved F or W. Each record gives: clone size, V gene, J gene, D gene, CDR3 protein, CDR3 DNA. The D gene is left open where the match is weak. Clone size is given for some rows only: seen once, a few or many times, or a class if the clone is expanded.

clone size: few
V gene: TRBV29-1
J gene: TRBJ2-3
D gene: -
CDR3 protein: CSVEEGAIDTQYF
CDR3 DNA: TGCAGCGTTGAAGAGGGGGCAATAGATACGCAGTATTTT

clone size: -
V gene: TRBV7-9
J gene: TRBJ2-2
D gene: -
CDR3 protein: CASSLLPDRTNTGELFF
CDR3 DNA: TGTGCCAGCAGCTTATTGCCGGACCGAACGAACACCGGGGAGCTGTTTTTT

clone size: few
V gene: TRBV30
J gene: TRBJ1-3
D gene: -
CDR3 protein: CAWSPLNSGNTIYF
CDR3 DNA: TGTGCCTGGAGCCCGCTCAACTCTGGAAACACCATATATTTT

clone size: many
V gene: TRBV11-2
J gene: TRBJ2-3
D gene: -
CDR3 protein: CASSRTGGSTDTQYF
CDR3 DNA: TGTGCCAGCAGCCGAACCGGGGGCAGCACAGATACGCAGTATTTT

clone size: -
V gene: TRBV20-1
J gene: TRBJ2-1
D gene: TRBD2
CDR3 protein: CSACPLAGAYNEQFF
CDR3 DNA: TGCAGTGCTTGCCCACTAGCGGGAGCCTACAATGAGCAGTTCTTC

clone size: many
V gene: TRBV12-3/TRBV12-4
J gene: TRBJ1-6
D gene: -
CDR3 protein: CASSLGRQRNNSPLHF
CDR3 DNA: TGTGCCAGCAGTTTGGGGCGACAGAGGAATAATTCACCCCTCCACTTT

clone size: -
V gene: TRBV27
J gene: TRBJ2-1
D gene: -
CDR3 protein: CASSLVAGVGYNEQFF
CDR3 DNA: TGTGCCAGCAGTTTGGTGGCAGGGGTGGGGTACAATGAGCAGTTCTTC

clone size: -
V gene: TRBV7-3
J gene: TRBJ2-1
D gene: -
CDR3 protein: CASSPASAHWDEQFF
CDR3 DNA: TGTGCCAGCAGCCCCGCCAGCGCTCATTGGGATGAGCAGTTCTTC

clone size: -
V gene: TRBV9
J gene: TRBJ1-3
D gene: -
CDR3 protein: CASSVWARPGGGNTIYF
CDR3 DNA: TGTGCCAGCAGCGTATGGGCCCGGCCAGGAGGTGGAAACACCATATATTTT

clone size: few
V gene: TRBV27
J gene: TRBJ1-4
D gene: -
CDR3 protein: CASSSALTGNWEKLFF
CDR3 DNA: TGTGCCAGCAGTTCTGCCCTTACTGGGAATTGGGAAAAACTGTTTTTT

clone size: -
V gene: TRBV6-1
J gene: TRBJ2-1
D gene: -
CDR3 protein: CASSESGNRYNEQFF
CDR3 DNA: TGTGCCAGCAGTGAATCGGGGAATAGGTACAATGAGCAGTTCTTC

clone size: few
V gene: TRBV6-5
J gene: TRBJ2-2
D gene: -
CDR3 protein: CASSYSSRGELFF
CDR3 DNA: TGTGCCAGCAGTTACTCGTCACGCGGGGAGCTGTTTTTT

clone size: few
V gene: TRBV14
J gene: TRBJ1-1
D gene: TRBD1
CDR3 protein: CASSQERQGAMGMGNTEAFF
CDR3 DNA: TGTGCCAGCAGCCAAGAGAGACAGGGGGCGATGGGAATGGGTAACACTGAAGCTTTCTTT

clone size: -
V gene: TRBV24-1
J gene: TRBJ2-3
D gene: -
CDR3 protein: CATSDLKEVGDTQYF
CDR3 DNA: TGTGCCACCAGTGATTTGAAAGAAGTAGGAGATACGCAGTATTTT

clone size: many
V gene: TRBV4-2
J gene: TRBJ2-7
D gene: -
CDR3 protein: CASSQGLESYEQYF
CDR3 DNA: TGTGCCAGCAGCCAAGGACTAGAGTCCTACGAGCAGTACTTC

clone size: many
V gene: TRBV27
J gene: TRBJ1-1
D gene: -
CDR3 protein: CASTPVGGAITEAFF
CDR3 DNA: TGTGCCAGCACCCCGGTGGGCGGGGCGATCACGGAAGCTTTCTTT

clone size: few
V gene: TRBV15
J gene: TRBJ1-4
D gene: TRBD1
CDR3 protein: CATSRESGTGGEKLFF
CDR3 DNA: TGTGCCACCAGCAGAGAATCCGGGACAGGGGGTGAAAAACTGTTTTTT

clone size: many
V gene: TRBV6-1
J gene: TRBJ1-5
D gene: -
CDR3 protein: CASRSSRANNQPQHF
CDR3 DNA: TGTGCCAGCAGGTCTTCCAGGGCGAACAATCAGCCCCAGCATTTT

clone size: many
V gene: TRBV5-1
J gene: TRBJ2-1
D gene: -
CDR3 protein: CASSLIFRPTYNEQFF
CDR3 DNA: TGCGCCAGCAGCTTGATTTTCCGCCCGACCTACAATGAGCAGTTCTTC

clone size: many
V gene: TRBV3-1
J gene: TRBJ2-5
D gene: -
CDR3 protein: CASSLGTETQYF
CDR3 DNA: TGTGCCAGCAGCCTTGGGACTGAGACCCAGTACTTC

clone size: -
V gene: TRBV15
J gene: TRBJ2-1
D gene: -
CDR3 protein: CATSREPPAFNEQFF
CDR3 DNA: TGTGCCACCAGCAGGGAACCTCCAGCGTTCAATGAGCAGTTCTTC

clone size: -
V gene: TRBV10-3
J gene: TRBJ1-4
D gene: -
CDR3 protein: CAISEGKETTNEKLFF
CDR3 DNA: TGTGCCATCAGTGAGGGAAAGGAGACAACTAATGAAAAACTGTTTTTT

clone size: few
V gene: TRBV7-2
J gene: TRBJ1-5
D gene: -
CDR3 protein: CASSLDGEGYQPQHF
CDR3 DNA: TGTGCCAGCAGCTTAGATGGGGAAGGATATCAGCCCCAGCATTTT

clone size: many
V gene: TRBV20-1
J gene: TRBJ2-5
D gene: -
CDR3 protein: CSASGETQYF
CDR3 DNA: TGCAGTGCTAGTGGGGAGACCCAGTACTTC

clone size: few
V gene: TRBV5-1
J gene: TRBJ1-1
D gene: TRBD1
CDR3 protein: CASSLDRGASVNTEAFF
CDR3 DNA: TGCGCCAGCAGCCTAGACAGGGGGGCATCAGTGAACACTGAAGCTTTCTTT

clone size: many
V gene: TRBV11-2
J gene: TRBJ2-1
D gene: -
CDR3 protein: CASTPGAQGPLYNEQFF
CDR3 DNA: TGTGCCAGCACTCCCGGGGCCCAGGGACCCCTCTACAATGAGCAGTTCTTC

clone size: many
V gene: TRBV12-3/TRBV12-4
J gene: TRBJ1-2
D gene: TRBD1
CDR3 protein: CASSPLSGQRPANYGYTF
CDR3 DNA: TGTGCCAGCAGTCCCCTATCGGGACAGCGGCCAGCTAACTATGGCTACACCTTC

clone size: -
V gene: TRBV19
J gene: TRBJ2-3
D gene: -
CDR3 protein: CASMKTGGQALRTDTQYF
CDR3 DNA: TGTGCCAGTATGAAAACGGGGGGACAGGCTCTTCGCACAGATACGCAGTATTTT

clone size: -
V gene: TRBV20-1
J gene: TRBJ2-5
D gene: TRBD2
CDR3 protein: CSARSGDHWGETQYF
CDR3 DNA: TGCAGTGCTAGAAGCGGGGACCATTGGGGGGAGACCCAGTACTTC

clone size: -
V gene: TRBV20-1
J gene: TRBJ1-2
D gene: -
CDR3 protein: CSARDPEALYGYTF
CDR3 DNA: TGCAGTGCTAGAGATCCCGAAGCACTCTATGGCTACACCTTC

clone size: few
V gene: TRBV6-1
J gene: TRBJ2-2
D gene: -
CDR3 protein: CASSERRGTGELFF
CDR3 DNA: TGTGCCAGCAGTGAACGGAGGGGCACCGGGGAGCTGTTTTTT

clone size: many
V gene: TRBV6-1
J gene: TRBJ1-1
D gene: TRBD1
CDR3 protein: CASSHRGPDTEAFF
CDR3 DNA: TGTGCCAGCAGTCACAGGGGGCCCGACACTGAAGCTTTCTTT

clone size: many
V gene: TRBV20-1
J gene: TRBJ1-4
D gene: -
CDR3 protein: CSARESEGEKLFF
CDR3 DNA: TGCAGTGCTAGAGAGTCAGAGGGTGAAAAACTGTTTTTT

clone size: -
V gene: TRBV27
J gene: TRBJ2-5
D gene: -
CDR3 protein: CASSPGPWELQETQYF
CDR3 DNA: TGTGCCAGCAGTCCCGGCCCATGGGAGCTCCAAGAGACCCAGTACTTC

clone size: many
V gene: TRBV9
J gene: TRBJ1-2
D gene: -
CDR3 protein: CASSVPGYGYTF
CDR3 DNA: TGTGCCAGCAGCGTACCCGGCTATGGCTACACCTTC

clone size: many
V gene: TRBV5-1
J gene: TRBJ2-3
D gene: -
CDR3 protein: CASSPLPRIQGTDTQYF
CDR3 DNA: TGCGCCAGCAGCCCCCTCCCAAGGATCCAGGGGACAGATACGCAGTATTTT

clone size: many
V gene: TRBV20-1
J gene: TRBJ2-7
D gene: -
CDR3 protein: CSARDTGYRYEQYF
CDR3 DNA: TGCAGTGCTAGAGATACTGGCTATCGCTACGAGCAGTACTTC

clone size: few
V gene: TRBV9
J gene: TRBJ2-3
D gene: TRBD2
CDR3 protein: CASSVTSGSSTDTQYF
CDR3 DNA: TGTGCCAGCAGCGTGACTAGCGGATCTAGCACAGATACGCAGTATTTT

clone size: few
V gene: TRBV4-1
J gene: TRBJ1-1
D gene: TRBD1
CDR3 protein: CASSQYGQENTEAFF
CDR3 DNA: TGCGCCAGCAGCCAATATGGACAGGAGAACACTGAAGCTTTCTTT

clone size: -
V gene: TRBV30
J gene: TRBJ1-2
D gene: -
CDR3 protein: CAWSRASDDYGYTF
CDR3 DNA: TGTGCCTGGAGTAGGGCGTCGGACGACTATGGCTACACCTTC

clone size: many
V gene: TRBV3-1
J gene: TRBJ1-1
D gene: TRBD1
CDR3 protein: CASSQSGTAYTEAFF
CDR3 DNA: TGTGCCAGCAGCCAATCCGGGACAGCATACACTGAAGCTTTCTTT

clone size: few
V gene: TRBV5-1
J gene: TRBJ1-1
D gene: TRBD1
CDR3 protein: CASSGHGTANFEAFF
CDR3 DNA: TGCGCCAGCAGCGGGCACGGGACAGCCAATTTTGAAGCTTTCTTT

clone size: -
V gene: TRBV29-1
J gene: TRBJ2-3
D gene: -
CDR3 protein: CSVLGTDTQYF
CDR3 DNA: TGCAGCGTTCTTGGAACAGATACGCAGTATTTT

clone size: many
V gene: TRBV11-2
J gene: TRBJ2-7
D gene: -
CDR3 protein: CASSPRGIPSFEQYF
CDR3 DNA: TGTGCCAGCAGCCCAAGAGGTATCCCCTCCTTCGAGCAGTACTTC

clone size: -
V gene: TRBV6-1
J gene: TRBJ1-2
D gene: TRBD1
CDR3 protein: CASSEWDRGLNYGYTF
CDR3 DNA: TGTGCCAGCAGTGAATGGGACAGGGGGCTGAACTATGGCTACACCTTC

clone size: many
V gene: TRBV6-1
J gene: TRBJ2-7
D gene: -
CDR3 protein: CASSDRTTYEQYF
CDR3 DNA: TGTGCCAGCAGTGACCGGACAACCTACGAGCAGTACTTC

clone size: -
V gene: TRBV29-1
J gene: TRBJ1-4
D gene: -
CDR3 protein: CSVGRATNEKLFF
CDR3 DNA: TGCAGCGTTGGGAGGGCAACTAATGAAAAACTGTTTTTT

clone size: many
V gene: TRBV7-8
J gene: TRBJ1-1
D gene: -
CDR3 protein: CASSLELSNTEAFF
CDR3 DNA: TGTGCCAGCAGCTTAGAGCTGTCGAACACTGAAGCTTTCTTT

clone size: few
V gene: TRBV3-1
J gene: TRBJ1-2
D gene: -
CDR3 protein: CASSWRHGGGYGYTF
CDR3 DNA: TGTGCCAGCAGCTGGAGACATGGGGGCGGCTATGGCTACACCTTC

clone size: many
V gene: TRBV12-3/TRBV12-4
J gene: TRBJ2-5
D gene: -
CDR3 protein: CASSLLGVLSKETQYF
CDR3 DNA: TGTGCCAGCAGTTTATTGGGGGTCCTGTCGAAAGAGACCCAGTACTTC

clone size: -
V gene: TRBV15
J gene: TRBJ1-2
D gene: -
CDR3 protein: CATSRDQRQAYGYTF
CDR3 DNA: TGTGCCACCAGCAGAGATCAACGACAGGCCTATGGCTACACCTTC

clone size: many
V gene: TRBV11-2
J gene: TRBJ2-1
D gene: -
CDR3 protein: CASSLYGGTRKNEQFF
CDR3 DNA: TGTGCCAGCAGCTTATATGGCGGAACTCGAAAGAATGAGCAGTTCTTC

clone size: few
V gene: TRBV12-3/TRBV12-4
J gene: TRBJ1-3
D gene: -
CDR3 protein: CASSRRGGFEAGNTIYF
CDR3 DNA: TGTGCCAGCAGTCGTCGGGGGGGCTTTGAGGCTGGAAACACCATATATTTT

clone size: many
V gene: TRBV7-3
J gene: TRBJ2-3
D gene: -
CDR3 protein: CASGRKITDTQYF
CDR3 DNA: TGTGCCAGCGGGCGGAAAATCACAGATACGCAGTATTTT